The 8 T cell receptor beta chains in this list originate from one sample, sequenced in a study of cytomegalovirus exposure and HLA in healthy donors (dated by TCRdb to 2017 to 2019). The method was the immunoSEQ multiplex PCR assay. The multiplex PCR relied on a mix of 60 forward primers for TCR Vbeta segments and 13 reverse primers for TCR Jbeta segments. TCRdb re-hosts the immuneACCESS table, in-frame sequences only. Its copies lack some clones; in the studies checked, an unresolved V gene accounts for under half of them, and the cause for the rest is not known. The sample includes about 170,000 clones, with 75% to 85% observed a single time. Clones ranked in the top ten supply 4.9% of the sample. Sequencing input: PBMCs. The receptor source for this set is a woman younger than 35 in good health and CMV-seropositive.

The chain combines TRBV4-1 with TRBJ2-7; 7 positions agree with TRBD1. The CDR3 has 14 residues. Germline CDR1 reads MGHRA; CDR2 reads YSYEKL. Trimming removed 4 bases from V and 0 bases from J; junction bases left unmatched: 3. As DNA, the CDR3 is TGCGCCAGCAGCCCAGGACAGGTCTCCTACGAGCAGTACTTC. Translating it yields CASSPGQVSYEQYF.

This clone appeared a few times. The V call is TRBV13, the J call TRBJ1-2, with TRBD1 identical over 7 bases. V dropped 5 bases and J dropped 3; count of bases not matched to a gene: 3. The CDR3 sequence is 13 residues long. Germline assignment: CDR1 PRHDT and CDR2 FYEKMQ (reference sequence). This chain's CDR3 is CASSRTGHYGYTF. The CDR3, as DNA: TGTGCCAGCAGCCGGACAGGACACTATGGCTACACCTTC.

V and J are TRBV7-9 and TRBJ2-7; tentative D call: TRBD1 (5 bases). The V and J ends lost 0 bases and 3 bases respectively, with 12 bases between them. The CDR3 is 15 residues long. CDR1 and CDR2 (germline): SEHNR, FQNEAQ (reference sequence). The CDR3 coding sequence is TGTGCCAGCAGCTTAGCGTCAGGGATCAACTACGAGCAGTACTTC. This translates into CASSLASGINYEQYF. The full variable domain, its missing parts supplied by reference TRBV7-9 and TRBJ2-7, is DTGVSQNPRHKITKRGQNVTFRCDPISEHNRLYWYRQTLGQGPEFLTYFQNEAQLEKSRLLSDRFSAERPKGSFSTLEIQRTEQGDSAMYLCASSLASGINYEQYFGPGTRLTVT.

This clone was counted once. The chain joins TRBV2 to TRBJ2-2, with 10 bases lining up with TRBD1. The CDR3 loop spans 15 amino acids. The V gene end was trimmed by 8 bases and the J gene end by 5 bases; junction bases not matched to a gene: 8. Looked up from germline, CDR1 is SNHLY and CDR2 is FYNNEI. CDR3 in amino acids: CASCVDRGRTGELFF. The CDR3 nucleotides are TGTGCCAGCTGTGTTGACAGGGGGCGGACCGGGGAGCTGTTTTTT.

Remarks on this clone: One junction end disagrees with the germline gene, perhaps due to a read error. The identical CDR3 is also encoded by other nucleotide sequences in the sample. The rearrangement joins TRBV6-6 to TRBJ1-2, with D uncertain. This CDR3 region has 14 residues. Germline V gene data show CDR1 as MNHNY and CDR2 as SVGAGI (reference sequence). The CDR3 protein is CASSYWRGNDGYTF. CDR3 DNA: TGTGCCAGTAGTTACTGGAGAGGGAATGATGGCTACACCTTC.

This chain connects TRBV10-1 to TRBJ2-1, with 14 bases fitting TRBD2. This CDR3 has 15 amino acids. Germline V lookup: CDR1 WNHNN, CDR2 SYGVQD (reference sequence). V dropped 6 bases and J dropped 10; count of bases not matched to a gene: 8. The DNA of the CDR3 is TGCGCCAGCAGCTCGACTAGCGGGGGGGCCTCAGAGCAGTTCTTC. This encodes CASSSTSGGASEQFF.

The rearrangement joins TRBV11-2 to TRBJ2-7; TRBD1 matches 8 bases. Germline lookup yields CDR1 SGHAT and CDR2 FQNNGV. The CDR3 has 16 residues. The V segment lost 0 bases and the J segment 5 bases; nucleotides outside the gene matches: 9. The CDR3 DNA sequence: TGTGCCAGCAGCTTAGATGGTGCTCCAGGGGGCCACGAGCAGTACTTC. Translation gives CASSLDGAPGGHEQYF. Complete variable domain (other parts from reference TRBV11-2 and TRBJ2-7): EAGVAQSPRYKIIEKRQSVAFWCNPISGHATLYWYQQILGQGPKLLIQFQNNGVVDDSQLPKDRFSAERLKGVDSTLKIQPAKLEDSAVYLCASSLDGAPGGHEQYFGPGTRLTVT.

The rearrangement uses TRBV5-6 and TRBJ1-6; TRBD1 might be the D (5 bases). Looked up from germline, CDR1 is SGHDT and CDR2 is YYEEEE. With 4 bases removed from V and 3 bases from J, the gap between germline ends came to 11 bases. The CDR3 spans 15 residues. CDR3 sequence reads: CASSGRDYYNSPLHF. CDR3 DNA: TGTGCCAGCAGCGGCCGGGACTACTATAATTCACCCCTCCACTTT.